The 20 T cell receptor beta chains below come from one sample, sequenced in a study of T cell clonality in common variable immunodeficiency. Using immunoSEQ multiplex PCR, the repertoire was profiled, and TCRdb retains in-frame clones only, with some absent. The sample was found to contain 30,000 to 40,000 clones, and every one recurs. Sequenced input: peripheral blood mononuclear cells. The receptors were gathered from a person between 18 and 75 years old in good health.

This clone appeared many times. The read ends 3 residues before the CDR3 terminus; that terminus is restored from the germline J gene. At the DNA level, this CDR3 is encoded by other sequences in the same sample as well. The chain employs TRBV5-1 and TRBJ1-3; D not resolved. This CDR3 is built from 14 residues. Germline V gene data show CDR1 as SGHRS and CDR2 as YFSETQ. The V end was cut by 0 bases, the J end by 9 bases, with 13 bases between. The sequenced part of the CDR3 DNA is TGCGCCAGCAGCTTGGAACAGACTATCGGCACC. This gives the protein CASSLEQTIGT. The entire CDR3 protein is CASSLEQTIGTIYF.

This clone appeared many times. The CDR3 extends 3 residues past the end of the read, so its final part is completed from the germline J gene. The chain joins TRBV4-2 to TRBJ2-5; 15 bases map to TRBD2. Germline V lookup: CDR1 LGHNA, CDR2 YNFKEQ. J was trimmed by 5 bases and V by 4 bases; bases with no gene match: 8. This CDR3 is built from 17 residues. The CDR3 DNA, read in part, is TGTGCCAGCAGCCGAGGACTAGCGGGAGGGAGCGAGGAGACC. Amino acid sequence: CASSRGLAGGSEET. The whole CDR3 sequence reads CASSRGLAGGSEETQYF.

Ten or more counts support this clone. The sequenced CDR3 bases are TGTGCCAGCAGTTCCTCGACTAGCGGGAGGACCAATGAG. This translates into CASSSSTSGRTNE. The full CDR3 reads CASSSSTSGRTNEQFF. The chain employs TRBV12-3 or TRBV12-4 and TRBJ2-1, with 13 bases fitting TRBD2. The sequenced fragment ends 3 residues before the CDR3 boundary, so the rest is inferred from the germline J gene. The CDR3 has 16 residues. V gave up 4 bases and J gave up 6 bases; unmatched junction bases: 6.

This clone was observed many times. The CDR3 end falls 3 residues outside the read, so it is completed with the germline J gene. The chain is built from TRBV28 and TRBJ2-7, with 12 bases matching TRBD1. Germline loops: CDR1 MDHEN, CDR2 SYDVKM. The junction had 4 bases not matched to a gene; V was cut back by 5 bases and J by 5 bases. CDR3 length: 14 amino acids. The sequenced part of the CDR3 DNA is TGTGCCAGCAGTAGGGACAGGGGGCCCAACGAG. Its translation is CASSRDRGPNE. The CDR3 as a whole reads CASSRDRGPNEQYF.

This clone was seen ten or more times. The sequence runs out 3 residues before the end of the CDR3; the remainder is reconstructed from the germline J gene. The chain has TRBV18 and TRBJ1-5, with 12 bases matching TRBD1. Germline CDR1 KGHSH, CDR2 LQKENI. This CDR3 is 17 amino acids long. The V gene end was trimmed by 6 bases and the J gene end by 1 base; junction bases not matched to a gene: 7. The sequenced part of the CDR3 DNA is TGTGCCAGCTCGGGGACAGGGGGCGACCCCAGCAATCAGCCC. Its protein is CASSGTGGDPSNQP. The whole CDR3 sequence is CASSGTGGDPSNQPQHF.

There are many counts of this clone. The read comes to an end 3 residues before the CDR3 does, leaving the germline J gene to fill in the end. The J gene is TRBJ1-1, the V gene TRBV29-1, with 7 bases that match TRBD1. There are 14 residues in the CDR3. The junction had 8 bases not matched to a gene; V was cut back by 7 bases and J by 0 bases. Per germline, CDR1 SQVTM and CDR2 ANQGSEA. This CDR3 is CSALNRGLNTEAFF. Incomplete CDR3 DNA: TGCAGCGCACTTAACAGGGGATTGAACACTGAA.

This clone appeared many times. Partial CDR3 DNA: TGTGCCAGCTCACCCCCTTTACTAGCGGGAGCCAACGAG. It is translated as CASSPPLLAGANE. The whole CDR3 sequence reads CASSPPLLAGANEQYF. This chain joins TRBV18 and TRBJ2-7, with 11 bases identical to TRBD2. Read data end 3 residues before the CDR3 end; the end is taken from the germline J gene. V gave up 3 bases and J gave up 5 bases; unmatched junction bases: 9. CDR1 KGHSH and CDR2 LQKENI come from the germline V gene. The CDR3 is 16 residues long.

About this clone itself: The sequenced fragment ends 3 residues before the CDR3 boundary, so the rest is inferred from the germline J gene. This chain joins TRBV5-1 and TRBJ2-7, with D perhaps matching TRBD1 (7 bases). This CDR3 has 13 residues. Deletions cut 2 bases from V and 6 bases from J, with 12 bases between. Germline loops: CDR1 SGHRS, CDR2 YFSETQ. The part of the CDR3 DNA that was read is TGCGCCAGCAGCTTTCAGGGGGGAGGCGAG. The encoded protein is CASSFQGGGE. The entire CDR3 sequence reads CASSFQGGGEQYF. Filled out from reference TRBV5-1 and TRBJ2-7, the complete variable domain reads KAGVTQTPRYLIKTRGQQVTLSCSPISGHRSVSWYQQTPGQGLQFLFEYFSETQRNKGNFPGRFSGRQFSNSRSEMNVSTLELGDSALYLCASSFQGGGEQYFGPGTRLTVT.

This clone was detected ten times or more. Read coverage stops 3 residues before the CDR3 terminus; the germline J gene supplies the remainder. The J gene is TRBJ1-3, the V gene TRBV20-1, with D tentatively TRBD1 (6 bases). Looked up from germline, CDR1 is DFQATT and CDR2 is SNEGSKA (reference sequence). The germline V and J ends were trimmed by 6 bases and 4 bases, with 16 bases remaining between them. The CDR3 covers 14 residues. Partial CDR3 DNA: TGCAGTGCACGATACAGGGTGGCGGGAAACACC. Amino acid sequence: CSARYRVAGNT. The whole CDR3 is CSARYRVAGNTIYF.

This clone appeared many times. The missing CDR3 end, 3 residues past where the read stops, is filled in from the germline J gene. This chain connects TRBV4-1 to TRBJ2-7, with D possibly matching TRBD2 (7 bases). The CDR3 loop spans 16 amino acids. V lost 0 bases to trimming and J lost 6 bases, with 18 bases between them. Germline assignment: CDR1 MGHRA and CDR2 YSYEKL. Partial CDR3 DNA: TGCGCCAGCAGCCAAGAGGGGGGGGGACACCCTGTCGAG. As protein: CASSQEGGGHPVE. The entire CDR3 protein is CASSQEGGGHPVEQYF.

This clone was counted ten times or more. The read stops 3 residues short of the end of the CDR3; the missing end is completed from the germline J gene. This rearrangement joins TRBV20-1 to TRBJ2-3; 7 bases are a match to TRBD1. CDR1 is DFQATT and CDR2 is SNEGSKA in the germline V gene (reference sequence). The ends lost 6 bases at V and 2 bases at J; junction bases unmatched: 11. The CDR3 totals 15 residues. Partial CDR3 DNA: TGCAGTGCCGAACCCCGGGACAGCATCACAGATACG. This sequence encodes CSAEPRDSITDT. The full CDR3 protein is CSAEPRDSITDTQYF.

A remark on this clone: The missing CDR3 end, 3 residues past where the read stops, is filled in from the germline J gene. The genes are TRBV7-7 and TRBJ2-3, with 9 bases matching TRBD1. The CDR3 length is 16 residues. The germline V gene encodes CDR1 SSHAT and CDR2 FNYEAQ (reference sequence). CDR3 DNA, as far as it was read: TGTGCCAGCAGCTTATCCCGGACAGGGGCGGGAGAGACG. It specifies CASSLSRTGAGET. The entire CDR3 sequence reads CASSLSRTGAGETQYF. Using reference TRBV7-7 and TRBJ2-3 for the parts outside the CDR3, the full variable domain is GAGVSQSPRYKVTKRGQDVTLRCDPISSHATLYWYQQALGQGPEFLTYFNYEAQPDKSGLPSDRFSAERPEGSISTLTIQRTEQRDSAMYRCASSLSRTGAGETQYFGPGTRLTVL.

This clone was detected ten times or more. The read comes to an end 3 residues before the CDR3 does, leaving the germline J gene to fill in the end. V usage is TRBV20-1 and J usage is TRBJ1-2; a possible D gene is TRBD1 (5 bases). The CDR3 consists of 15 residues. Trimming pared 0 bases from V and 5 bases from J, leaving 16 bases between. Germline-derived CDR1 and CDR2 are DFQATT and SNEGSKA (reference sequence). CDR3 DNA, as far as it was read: TGCAGTGCTAGAGATCAGCGGGGCAGCTATTATGGC. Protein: CSARDQRGSYYG. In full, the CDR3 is CSARDQRGSYYGYTF.

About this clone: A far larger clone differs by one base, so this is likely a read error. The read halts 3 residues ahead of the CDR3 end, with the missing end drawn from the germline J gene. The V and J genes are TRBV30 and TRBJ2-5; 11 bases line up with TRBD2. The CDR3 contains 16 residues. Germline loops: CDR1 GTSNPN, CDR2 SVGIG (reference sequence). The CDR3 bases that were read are TGTGCCTGGAGGAGAATGGGACTAGCGGACACAGATACC. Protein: CAWRRMGLADTDT. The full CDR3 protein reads CAWRRMGLADTDTQYF.

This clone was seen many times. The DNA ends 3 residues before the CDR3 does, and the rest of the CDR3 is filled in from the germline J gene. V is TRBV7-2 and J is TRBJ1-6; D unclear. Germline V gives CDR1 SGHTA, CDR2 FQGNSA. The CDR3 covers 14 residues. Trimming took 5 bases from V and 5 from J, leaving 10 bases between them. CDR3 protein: CASSRRGNNSPLHF. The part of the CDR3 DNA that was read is TGTGCCAGCAGCCGGCGGGGTAATAATTCACCC.

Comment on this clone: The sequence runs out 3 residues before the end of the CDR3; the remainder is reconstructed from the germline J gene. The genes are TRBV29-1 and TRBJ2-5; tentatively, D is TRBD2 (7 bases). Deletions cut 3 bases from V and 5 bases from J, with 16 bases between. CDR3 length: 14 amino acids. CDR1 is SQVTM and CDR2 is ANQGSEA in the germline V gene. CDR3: CSVDGRGGTETQYF. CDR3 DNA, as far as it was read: TGCAGCGTTGACGGTCGCGGGGGCACGGAGACC.

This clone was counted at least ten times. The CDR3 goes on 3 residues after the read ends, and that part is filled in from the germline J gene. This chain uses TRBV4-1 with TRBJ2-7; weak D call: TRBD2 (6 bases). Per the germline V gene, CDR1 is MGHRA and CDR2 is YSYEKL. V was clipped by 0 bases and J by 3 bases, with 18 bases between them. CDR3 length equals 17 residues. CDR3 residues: CASSQDLRRGLLYEQYF. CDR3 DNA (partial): TGCGCCAGCAGCCAAGATTTACGTCGGGGACTCCTCTACGAG.

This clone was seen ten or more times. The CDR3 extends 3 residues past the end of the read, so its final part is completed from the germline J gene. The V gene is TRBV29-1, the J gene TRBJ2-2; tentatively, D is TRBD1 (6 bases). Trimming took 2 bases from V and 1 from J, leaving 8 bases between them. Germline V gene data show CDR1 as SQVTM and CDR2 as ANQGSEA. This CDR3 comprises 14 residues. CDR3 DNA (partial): TGCAGCGTTGAACCAGGGGTGAACACCGGGGAG. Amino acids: CSVEPGVNTGE. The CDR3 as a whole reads CSVEPGVNTGELFF.

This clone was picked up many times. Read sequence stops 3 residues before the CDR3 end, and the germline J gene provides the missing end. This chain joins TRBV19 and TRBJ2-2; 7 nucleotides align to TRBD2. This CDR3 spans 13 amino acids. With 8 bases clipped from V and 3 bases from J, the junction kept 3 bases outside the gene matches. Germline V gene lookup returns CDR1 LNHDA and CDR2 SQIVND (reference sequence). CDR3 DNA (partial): TGTGCCAGTGTGGGGGGGGACACCGGGGAG. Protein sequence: CASVGGDTGE. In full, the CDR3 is CASVGGDTGELFF.

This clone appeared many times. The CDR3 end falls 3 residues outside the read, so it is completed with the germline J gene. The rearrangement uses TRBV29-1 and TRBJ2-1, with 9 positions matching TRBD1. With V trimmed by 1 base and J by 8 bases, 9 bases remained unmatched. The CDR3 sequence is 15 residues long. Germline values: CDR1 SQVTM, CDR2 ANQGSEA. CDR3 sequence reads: CSVEGDRVSVDEQFF. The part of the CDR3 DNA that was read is TGCAGCGTTGAAGGGGACAGGGTGTCCGTAGATGAG.